The present entry profiles one T cell receptor beta chain with its context. The source of the sample is a study of shared clonotypes between healthy human individuals. Original handling: Filtering of immunoSEQ junctional sequences could not match full-length read filtering. Generated by immunoSEQ multiplex PCR, the TCRdb table keeps only in-frame clones and is missing some. D and trimming come from the DNA, and the V and J calls and clone size come from that table. Of roughly 570,000 clones detected, 95% to 98% appear once; the ten largest clones hold roughly 0.29%. Positive CCR7 selection of CD45RO-negative cells yielded the naive CD8 cells, and terminally differentiated effector memory CD45RA+ cells were excluded. The study drew its donors from healthy HIV-negative adults without recent acute infections or vaccinations. This clonotype was sampled from a man aged 30 to 39 in good health. What was sequenced was naive CD8+ T cells sorted from blood.

The CDR3 nucleotides are TGCAGCGTTGAAGATCAGGGTTACGAGCAGTACTTC. It yields the protein CSVEDQGYEQYF. V usage is TRBV29-1 and J usage is TRBJ2-7; tentative D call: TRBD1 (5 bases). Trimming took off 0 bases at V and 4 bases at J, with 7 bases between the two ends. Per the germline V gene, CDR1 is SQVTM and CDR2 is ANQGSEA. CDR3 length: 12 amino acids.